One and the same sample provided the 32 T cell receptor beta chains below, sequenced in a study of blood T cell repertoires in COVID-19. Sequenced by immunoSEQ multiplex PCR; TCRdb stores in-frame clones only, minus some. Counted here are more than 300,000 clones, approximately 90% occurring once; the ten biggest clones make up less than 6%. The sample taken for sequencing was PBMCs or T cells enriched from blood (not recorded which). The source of these receptors is a woman in her twenties or thirties who had recovered from COVID-19.

The chain is built from TRBV30 and TRBJ1-4, with a possible D match to TRBD1 (5 bases). V lost 2 bases and J lost 13, with 11 bases in between. Germline lookup yields CDR1 GTSNPN and CDR2 SVGIG (reference sequence). This CDR3 is 11 amino acids long. CDR3 DNA sequence: TGTGCCTGGAGTCGGGCAGGGTTACTGTTTTTT. This encodes CAWSRAGLLFF.

As for this clone: In the same sample, other DNA sequences code for this CDR3. The chain has TRBV29-1 and TRBJ1-1; 8 nucleotides line up with TRBD1. V lost 3 bases, J lost 3 bases, and 3 bases stayed unmatched. Germline CDR1 and CDR2: SQVTM and ANQGSEA. The CDR3 runs to 13 residues. The DNA of the CDR3 is TGCAGCGTTGACAGGGGGCGAGACACTGAAGCTTTCTTT. Its protein is CSVDRGRDTEAFF.

The V gene is TRBV12-3 or TRBV12-4, the J gene TRBJ2-5, with D unresolved. This CDR3 spans 13 amino acids. Trimming cost V 7 bases and J 4 bases, with 13 bases left between them. This CDR3 is CASTRTHGETQYF. Here the CDR3 DNA reads TGTGCCAGCACCAGAACACATGGAGAGACCCAGTACTTC.

V usage is TRBV7-9 and J usage is TRBJ1-3; a weak D match, TRBD1 (6 bases). The length of the CDR3 is 14 residues. Trimming stripped 5 bases from V and 3 bases from J, with 11 bases between. The germline V gene has CDR1 SEHNR and CDR2 FQNEAQ (reference sequence). The CDR3 DNA reads TGTGCCAGCAGCATAAAGGGGGTTGGAAACACCATATATTTT. Protein product: CASSIKGVGNTIYF.

This rearrangement joins TRBV9 to TRBJ1-3; 8 positions agree with TRBD1. V lost 3 bases and J lost 4; bases outside the gene matches: 9. The CDR3 runs to 16 residues. Germline CDR1 is SGDLS and CDR2 is YYNGEE. As DNA, the CDR3 is TGTGCCAGCAGCGATCGGACAGGGTCTACCGGAAACACCATATATTTT. It encodes CASSDRTGSTGNTIYF. Looking up the rest from reference TRBV9 and TRBJ1-3 gives the full variable domain: DSGVTQTPKHLITATGQRVTLRCSPRSGDLSVYWYQQSLDQGLQFLIQYYNGEERAKGNILERFSAQQFPDLHSELNLSSLELGDSALYFCASSDRTGSTGNTIYFGEGSWLTVV.

The gene calls are TRBV30 and TRBJ2-2; the D gene is possibly TRBD2 (5 bases). Looked up from germline, CDR1 is GTSNPN and CDR2 is SVGIG (reference sequence). Trimming left V 2 bases short and J 8 bases short, with 15 bases between. The CDR3 is 14 residues long. This chain's CDR3 is CAWSSGGFEGELFF. The CDR3 bases are TGTGCCTGGAGTAGTGGCGGGTTTGAGGGGGAGCTGTTTTTT.

The rearrangement joins TRBV7-2 to TRBJ2-1; 8 positions agree with TRBD2. CDR3 length: 18 residues. Germline CDR1 is SGHTA and CDR2 is FQGNSA. V shed 2 bases and J 7 bases; nucleotides not matched to a gene: 16. The CDR3 bases are TGTGCCAGCAGCTTATTACCCCGGGGCGGGGGGAACTTTAATGAGCAGTTCTTC. It yields the protein CASSLLPRGGGNFNEQFF.

The rearrangement uses TRBV27 and TRBJ1-1; TRBD1 aligns across 9 bases. The CDR3 is 16 amino acids. Germline-derived CDR1 and CDR2 are MNHEY and SMNVEV (reference sequence). Losses at the gene ends were 5 bases for V and 1 base for J; bases not matched to a gene: 8. DNA of the CDR3: TGTGCCAGCAGTCCACGGACAGGGGATACGAACACTGAAGCTTTCTTT. It is translated as CASSPRTGDTNTEAFF.

The J gene is TRBJ1-4, the V gene TRBV2; perhaps TRBD1 as D (6 bases). V gave up 5 bases and J gave up 0 bases, with 16 bases separating them. The germline CDR1 and CDR2 sequences are SNHLY and FYNNEI. CDR3 length equals 17 residues. CDR3 DNA: TGTGCCAGCAGTAATGACAGGACTCTTGCAACTAATGAAAAACTGTTTTTT. Protein sequence: CASSNDRTLATNEKLFF. The full variable domain, completed using reference TRBV2 and TRBJ1-4, is EPEVTQTPSHQVTQMGQEVILRCVPISNHLYFYWYRQILGQKVEFLVSFYNNEISEKSEIFDDQFSVERPDGSNFTLKIRSTKLEDSAMYFCASSNDRTLATNEKLFFGSGTQLSVL.

This clone has only one observation. The V and J genes are TRBV10-3 and TRBJ2-2; D is unresolved. Trimming stripped 4 bases from V and 6 bases from J, with 12 bases between. The V gene's germline CDR1 is ENHRY and CDR2 SYGVKD. The CDR3 is made up of 14 amino acids. CDR3 DNA: TGTGCCATCAGTGTGCGGATCCCCCCCGGGGAGCTGTTTTTT. Translated: CAISVRIPPGELFF.

The gene calls are TRBV5-5 and TRBJ2-7; 7 bases match TRBD2. V shed 4 bases and J 0 bases; nucleotides not matched to a gene: 4. CDR3 length: 14 residues. Germline assignment: CDR1 SGHKS and CDR2 YYEKEE (reference sequence). In DNA form, the CDR3 reads TGTGCCAGCAGCCACTGGGGGGGCTCCTACGAGCAGTACTTC. Its translation is CASSHWGGSYEQYF.

The chain recombines TRBV27 with TRBJ1-5; no definite D call. This CDR3 is built from 18 residues. From germline, CDR1 is MNHEY and CDR2 SMNVEV (reference sequence). V lost 8 bases, J lost 4 bases, and 27 bases lay in between. CDR3 nucleotides: TGTGCCAGCTCCCCATTTGTATCCAGCACCGGGTCAAATCAGCCCCAGCATTTT. Translation: CASSPFVSSTGSNQPQHF.

The J gene is TRBJ1-6, the V gene TRBV6-5, with D uncertain. The CDR3 loop spans 15 amino acids. Deletions cut 5 bases from V and 7 bases from J, with 15 bases between. Germline V CDR1 and CDR2: MNHEY, SVGAGI. The CDR3 bases are TGTGCCAGCAGTCAGCTCCGGGTTGCAAATTCACCCCTCCACTTT. It is translated as CASSQLRVANSPLHF.

V is TRBV7-9 and J is TRBJ2-7; 12 bases map to TRBD1. The CDR3 contains 14 residues. CDR1 is SEHNR, CDR2 FQNEAQ, per germline (reference sequence). Germline trimming cut 7 bases from V and 6 bases from J; bases unmatched to any gene: 7. For the CDR3, the DNA is TGTGCCAGCACCCGGGACAGGGGGCGCGGCGAGCAGTACTTC. It specifies CASTRDRGRGEQYF.

The gene calls are TRBV7-3 and TRBJ2-3; 7 positions match TRBD1. The CDR3 sequence is 15 residues long. V lost 5 bases to trimming and J lost 3 bases; unmatched junction nucleotides: 8. Germline CDR1 SGHTA, CDR2 FQGTGA. The CDR3 sequence is CASSARQGETDTQYF. The CDR3 DNA reads as TGTGCCAGCAGCGCAAGACAGGGTGAAACAGATACGCAGTATTTT.

The rearrangement joins TRBV9 to TRBJ1-5, with D possibly matching TRBD1 (6 bases). V was trimmed by 4 bases and J by 1 base, leaving 15 bases between them. This CDR3 region has 16 residues. CDR1 is SGDLS, CDR2 YYNGEE, per germline. As DNA, the CDR3 is TGTGCCAGCAGCCCCGGGACATCCCCAAGCAATCAGCCCCAGCATTTT. As protein: CASSPGTSPSNQPQHF.

The chain recombines TRBV9 with TRBJ1-1, with D possibly TRBD1 on 6 matching bases. The germline V gene encodes CDR1 SGDLS and CDR2 YYNGEE. CDR3 length: 14 residues. The V gene lost 0 bases and the J gene lost 5 bases, with 11 bases spanning the gap. CDR3 in DNA: TGTGCCAGCAGCGTAGTTAAGGGGGGGACTGAAGCTTTCTTT. This encodes CASSVVKGGTEAFF.

The chain uses TRBV4-2 and TRBJ1-3, with D tentatively TRBD1 (6 bases). CDR3 length equals 17 residues. Trimming pared 7 bases from V and 0 bases from J, leaving 19 bases between. The germline V gene has CDR1 LGHNA and CDR2 YNFKEQ. The CDR3 DNA reads as TGTGCCAGCAACTCTAGGATGGTGGGACACTCTGGAAACACCATATATTTT. It codes for CASNSRMVGHSGNTIYF.

This chain links TRBV5-1 with TRBJ2-3, with 11 positions matching TRBD2. Germline CDR1 reads SGHRS; CDR2 reads YFSETQ. This CDR3 has 17 amino acids. J lost 6 bases, V lost 4 bases, and 13 bases had no gene match. DNA for the CDR3: TGCGCCAGCAGCCAGGACCCTAGCGGGGGGTTAGGGGATACGCAGTATTTT. Encoded protein: CASSQDPSGGLGDTQYF.

The chain employs TRBV19 and TRBJ1-6, with 7 bases lining up with TRBD1. Germline loops: CDR1 LNHDA, CDR2 SQIVND (reference sequence). The CDR3 runs 16 residues. Germline trimming cut 9 bases from V and 5 bases from J; bases unmatched to any gene: 13. In DNA form, the CDR3 reads TGTGCCAGCAAACTCGGAGGGGGCTTGGATAATTCACCCCTCCACTTT. It codes for CASKLGGGLDNSPLHF. Variable domain in full (rest from reference TRBV19 and TRBJ1-6): DGGITQSPKYLFRKEGQNVTLSCEQNLNHDAMYWYRQDPGQGLRLIYYSQIVNDFQKGDIAEGYSVSREKKESFPLTVTSAQKNPTAFYLCASKLGGGLDNSPLHFGNGTRLTVT.

The rearrangement links TRBV29-1 to TRBJ2-7; TRBD2 might be the D (8 bases). The germline V gene has CDR1 SQVTM and CDR2 ANQGSEA. V gave up 7 bases and J gave up 2 bases, with 15 bases separating them. The CDR3 runs to 13 residues. CDR3 sequence reads: CSAGGTAPYEQYF. CDR3 in DNA: TGCAGCGCGGGGGGGACAGCCCCCTACGAGCAGTACTTC.

This chain joins TRBV7-9 and TRBJ2-7, with TRBD1 as a possible D gene (6 bases). V lost 5 bases and J 3 bases, leaving 23 bases between the germline ends. Germline V gene data show CDR1 as SEHNR and CDR2 as FQNEAQ (reference sequence). The CDR3 consists of 17 residues. This chain's CDR3 is CASSPQSGVVGGYEQYF. The CDR3 coding sequence is TGTGCCAGCAGCCCCCAGTCTGGGGTTGTAGGGGGCTACGAGCAGTACTTC.

The chain uses TRBV18 and TRBJ2-7; a possible D gene is TRBD1 (6 bases). V lost 6 bases to trimming and J lost 5 bases, with 11 bases between them. Germline CDR1 is KGHSH and CDR2 is LQKENI. CDR3 length equals 12 residues. The CDR3 reads CASSTGIHEQYF. DNA for the CDR3: TGTGCCAGCTCTACAGGGATCCACGAGCAGTACTTC.

This sequence joins TRBV11-2 and TRBJ1-2; D possibly corresponds to TRBD1 (5 bases). Germline CDR1 is SGHAT and CDR2 is FQNNGV. This CDR3 has 15 residues. The V end lost 2 bases, the J end lost 3 bases, and 13 bases lay between the germline ends. The CDR3 is CASSLQAGNDYGYTF. CDR3 DNA sequence: TGTGCCAGCAGCTTACAGGCAGGGAACGACTATGGCTACACCTTC.

The gene calls are TRBV10-3 and TRBJ1-6; D is ambiguous. The CDR3 contains 12 residues. The ends were cut back, 3 bases at V and 12 bases at J, with 9 bases in the middle. Germline values: CDR1 ENHRY, CDR2 SYGVKD. Here the CDR3 reads CAISDISRPLHF. The CDR3 coding sequence is TGTGCCATCAGTGATATTTCCAGACCCCTCCACTTT.

The J gene is TRBJ2-5, the V gene TRBV5-1, with 8 bases matching TRBD1. The CDR3 spans 13 residues. The V segment lost 7 bases and the J segment 5 bases; nucleotides outside the gene matches: 7. Germline-derived CDR1 and CDR2 are SGHRS and YFSETQ. CDR3 coding DNA: TGCGCCAGCGGCCAGGGGGCGCAGGAGACCCAGTACTTC. It encodes CASGQGAQETQYF.

V usage is TRBV27 and J usage is TRBJ1-2; D perhaps matches TRBD1 (5 bases). The germline V and J ends were trimmed by 2 bases and 4 bases, with 11 bases remaining between them. The CDR3 has 14 residues. The germline V gene has CDR1 MNHEY and CDR2 SMNVEV (reference sequence). Here the CDR3 DNA reads TGTGCCAGCAGTTTACGGGGGTCCTTCTATGGCTACACCTTC. Protein sequence: CASSLRGSFYGYTF.

The chain joins TRBV24-1 to TRBJ2-5, with 8 bases identical to TRBD2. Unmatched junction bases numbered 13, after V lost 5 bases and J lost 0 bases. This CDR3 comprises 18 residues. Germline assignment: CDR1 KGHDR and CDR2 SFDVKD. CDR3 sequence: CATSGPAVSGGNQETQYF. CDR3 in DNA: TGTGCCACCAGTGGGCCCGCGGTGAGCGGGGGCAACCAAGAGACCCAGTACTTC.

The chain uses TRBV10-3 and TRBJ1-3; D call uncertain. Germline CDR1 reads ENHRY; CDR2 reads SYGVKD. There are 14 residues in the CDR3. The germline V and J ends were trimmed by 0 bases and 5 bases, with 8 bases remaining between them. The CDR3 reads CAISESRERNTIYF. The CDR3 DNA reads TGTGCCATCAGTGAGTCGAGGGAGCGAAACACCATATATTTT.

The chain has TRBV7-9 and TRBJ2-1, with 7 bases identical to TRBD1. The germline gives CDR1 SEHNR, CDR2 FQNEAQ (reference sequence). This CDR3 comprises 12 residues. With V trimmed by 4 bases and J by 12 bases, 6 bases remained unmatched. This CDR3 reads CASSSQGPGQFF. CDR3 nucleotides: TGTGCCAGCAGCTCACAGGGGCCCGGGCAGTTCTTC.

The chain recombines TRBV30 with TRBJ1-2; the D gene is possibly TRBD1 (5 bases). Germline assignment: CDR1 GTSNPN and CDR2 SVGIG (reference sequence). Deletions cut 0 bases from V and 7 bases from J, with 18 bases between. CDR3 length: 15 amino acids. CDR3 sequence reads: CAWSVGPRGTVGYTF. Written as DNA, the CDR3 is TGTGCCTGGAGTGTCGGGCCGCGTGGGACTGTTGGCTACACCTTC.

This CDR3 is CASSPRSDTQYF. CDR3 bases: TGTGCCAGCAGCCCCCGGTCAGATACGCAGTATTTT. This chain joins TRBV5-4 and TRBJ2-3; D is unresolved. The CDR3 covers 12 residues. Trimming removed 4 bases from V and 4 bases from J, with 7 bases in between. Germline values: CDR1 SGHNT, CDR2 YYREEE (reference sequence).